This T cell receptor (beta chain) stems from a study of T cells after yellow fever vaccination. Across the study: Libraries from low-cell-number fractions were prepared with the SMART-Seq v4 Ultra Low Input RNA kit. Notes on the study in general: Repertoires sorted by FACS could include abundant clonotypes that are contaminants from the bulk population.

The authors made TCR cDNA by 5'RACE template switching, adding a universal primer site and UMIs. TCRdb itself ran the 5' RACE reads through MiXCR, one entry per CDR3 protein. Here the sample spans over 200,000 distinct CDR3 sequences, around 6.7% being singletons. Per germline, CDR1 DFQATT and CDR2 SNEGSKA (reference sequence). J gave up 4 bases and V 3 bases, and 4 bases lay outside the gene matches. The CDR3 loop spans 14 amino acids. The sample holds many counts of this clonotype. The antigen remains unidentified. This material consisted of CD4+ T cells sorted from PBMCs, taken on the day of the yellow fever booster vaccination. The receptor was derived from a man aged 25 to 40 who received the YFV17D yellow fever vaccine. V and J are TRBV20-1 and TRBJ2-3; TRBD1 aligns across 10 bases. The DNA of the CDR3 is TGCAGTGCTAGTCGAGGGACAGGGGCAGATACGCAGTATTTT. It translates to CSASRGTGADTQYF.